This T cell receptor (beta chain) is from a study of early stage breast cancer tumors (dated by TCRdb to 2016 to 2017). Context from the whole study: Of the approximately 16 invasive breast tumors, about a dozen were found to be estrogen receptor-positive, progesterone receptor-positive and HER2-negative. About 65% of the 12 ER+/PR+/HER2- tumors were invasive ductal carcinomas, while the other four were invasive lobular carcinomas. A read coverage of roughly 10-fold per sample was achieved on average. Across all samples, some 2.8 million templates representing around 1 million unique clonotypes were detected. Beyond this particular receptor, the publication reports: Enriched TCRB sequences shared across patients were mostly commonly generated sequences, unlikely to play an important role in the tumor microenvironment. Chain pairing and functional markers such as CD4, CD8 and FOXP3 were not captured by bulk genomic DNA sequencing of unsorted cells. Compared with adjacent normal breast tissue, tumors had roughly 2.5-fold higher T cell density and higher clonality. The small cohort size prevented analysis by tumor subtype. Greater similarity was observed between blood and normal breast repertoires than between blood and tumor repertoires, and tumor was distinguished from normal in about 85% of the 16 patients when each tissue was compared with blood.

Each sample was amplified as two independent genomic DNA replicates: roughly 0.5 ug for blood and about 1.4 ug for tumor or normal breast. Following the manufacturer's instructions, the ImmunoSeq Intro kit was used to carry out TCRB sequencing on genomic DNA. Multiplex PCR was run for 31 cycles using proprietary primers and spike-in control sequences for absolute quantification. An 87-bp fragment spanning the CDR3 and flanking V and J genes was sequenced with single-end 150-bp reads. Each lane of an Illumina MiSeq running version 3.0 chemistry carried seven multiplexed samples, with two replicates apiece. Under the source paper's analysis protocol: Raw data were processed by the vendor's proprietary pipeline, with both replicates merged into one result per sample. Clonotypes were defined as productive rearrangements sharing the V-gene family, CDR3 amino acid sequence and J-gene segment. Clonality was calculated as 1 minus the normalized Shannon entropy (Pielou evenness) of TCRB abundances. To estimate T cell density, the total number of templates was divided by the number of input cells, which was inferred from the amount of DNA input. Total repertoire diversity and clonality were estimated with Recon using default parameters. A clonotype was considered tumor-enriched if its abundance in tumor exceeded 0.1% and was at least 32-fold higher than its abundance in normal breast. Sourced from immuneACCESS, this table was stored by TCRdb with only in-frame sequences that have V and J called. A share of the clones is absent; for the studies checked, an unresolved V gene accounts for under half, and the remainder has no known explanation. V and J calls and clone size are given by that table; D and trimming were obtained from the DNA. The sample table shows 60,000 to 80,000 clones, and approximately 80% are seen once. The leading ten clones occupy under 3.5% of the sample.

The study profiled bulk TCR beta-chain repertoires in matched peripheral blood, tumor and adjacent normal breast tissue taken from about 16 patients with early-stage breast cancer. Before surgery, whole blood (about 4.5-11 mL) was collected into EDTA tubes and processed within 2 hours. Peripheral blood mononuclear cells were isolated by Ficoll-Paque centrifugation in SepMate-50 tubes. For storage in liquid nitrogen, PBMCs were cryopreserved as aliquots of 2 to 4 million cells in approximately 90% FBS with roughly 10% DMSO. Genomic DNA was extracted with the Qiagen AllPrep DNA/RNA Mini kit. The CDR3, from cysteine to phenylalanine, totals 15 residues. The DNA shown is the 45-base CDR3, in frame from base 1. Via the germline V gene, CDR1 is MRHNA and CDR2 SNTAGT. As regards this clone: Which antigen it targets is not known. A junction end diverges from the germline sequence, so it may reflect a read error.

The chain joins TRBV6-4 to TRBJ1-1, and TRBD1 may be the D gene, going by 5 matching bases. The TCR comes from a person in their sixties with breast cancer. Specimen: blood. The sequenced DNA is TGTGCCAGCAGTGACTTCGGCAGGGTGAACCCTGAAGCTTTCTTT. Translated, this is CASSDFGRVNPEAFF.